This T cell receptor beta chain was sequenced for a study of CD8 T cells in ankylosing spondylitis (dated by TCRdb to 2016 to 2017). Regarding the research as a whole: To find TCR variants linked to disease, the study profiled T cell receptor beta repertoires in ankylosing spondylitis patients and healthy donors. The full study cohort comprised 20 to 30 ankylosing spondylitis patients and approximately 100 healthy donors. Peripheral blood was sampled, and synovial fluid was also collected from ankylosing spondylitis patients. Study-wide conclusions, independent of this receptor: The disease-linked clones showed a CD8+ phenotype and occurred at relatively low frequencies in peripheral blood. Some motif variants were previously reported in synovial fluid and blood of reactive arthritis patients, suggesting common disease-initiation mechanisms. A TCR beta motif of several highly homologous amino acid variants appeared characteristic of blood from ankylosing spondylitis patients. According to the report, matched synovial fluid samples from ankylosing spondylitis patients were significantly enriched for the disease-linked clones.

From a lookup of the germline V gene (reference sequence), CDR1 and CDR2 are LNHNV and YYDKDF. The CDR3 starts with the cysteine, ends with the phenylalanine, and has 17 residues. The kept DNA is CDR3 alone, 51 bases in frame from the first base. The trim is 0 bases for V and 4 bases for J, with a gap of 16 bases between the germline ends. This clonotype was observed at least ten times. Its binding antigen is unknown. No quality values exist for individual bases; no much larger clone is one base distant. TCRdb lists the instrument as Illumina HiSeq 2500. TCR beta libraries were prepared by quantitative 5'-RACE with molecular barcodes. The source study handled its data this way. Disease-linked TCR variants were identified with a new computational method built on a probabilistic model of VDJ rearrangement. TCRdb redid the processing of the public reads, applying fastp at Q25 and MiXCR, and retained in-frame beta chains. Here each entry gathers all rows of one CDR3 protein and keeps the most common genes and DNA. The V and J calls here are based on TCRdb, not the publication. The sample table contains 210,000 or so distinct CDR3 sequences; only one count was recorded for about 26% of them. The top ten hold under 7% of the sample.

This TCR was sampled from a male donor with ankylosing spondylitis or in good health (not recorded which). Sequencing was carried out using blood, either unsorted or a sorted T cell fraction (not recorded which). Here the chain combines TRBV15 and TRBJ1-3, with the D gene not confidently named. The nucleotide sequence is TGTGCCACCAGCAGAGATCGGAACAGAGTGGCCGGAAACACCATATATTTT. It codes for CATSRDRNRVAGNTIYF.